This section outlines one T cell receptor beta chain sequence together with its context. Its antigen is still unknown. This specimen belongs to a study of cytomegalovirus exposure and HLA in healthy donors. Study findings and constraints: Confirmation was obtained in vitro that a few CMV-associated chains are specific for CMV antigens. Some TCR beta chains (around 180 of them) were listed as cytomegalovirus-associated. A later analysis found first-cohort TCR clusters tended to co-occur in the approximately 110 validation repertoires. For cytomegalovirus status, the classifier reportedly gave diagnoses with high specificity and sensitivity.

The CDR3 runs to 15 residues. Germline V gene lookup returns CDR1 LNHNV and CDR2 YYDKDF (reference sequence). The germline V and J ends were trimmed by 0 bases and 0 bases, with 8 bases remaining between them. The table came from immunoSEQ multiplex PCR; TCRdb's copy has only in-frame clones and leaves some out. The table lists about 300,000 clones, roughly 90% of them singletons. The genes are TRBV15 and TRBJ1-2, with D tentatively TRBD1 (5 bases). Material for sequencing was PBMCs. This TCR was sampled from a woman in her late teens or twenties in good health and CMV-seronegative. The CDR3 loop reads CATSRDRGTNYGYTF. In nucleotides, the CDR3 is TGTGCCACCAGCAGAGATAGGGGAACTAACTATGGCTACACCTTC. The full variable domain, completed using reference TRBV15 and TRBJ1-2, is DAMVIQNPRYQVTQFGKPVTLSCSQTLNHNVMYWYQQKSSQAPKLLFHYYDKDFNNEADTPDNFQSRRPNTSFCFLDIRSPGLGDTAMYLCATSRDRGTNYGYTFGSGTRLTVV.